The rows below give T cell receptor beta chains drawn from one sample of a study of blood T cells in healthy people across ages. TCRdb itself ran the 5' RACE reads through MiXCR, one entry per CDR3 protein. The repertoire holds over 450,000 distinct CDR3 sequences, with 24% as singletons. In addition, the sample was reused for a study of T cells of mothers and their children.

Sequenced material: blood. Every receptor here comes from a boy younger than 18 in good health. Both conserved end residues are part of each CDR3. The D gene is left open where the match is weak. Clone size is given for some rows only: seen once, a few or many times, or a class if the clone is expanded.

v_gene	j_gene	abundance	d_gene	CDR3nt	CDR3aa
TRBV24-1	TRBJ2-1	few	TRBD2	TGTGCCACCAGTGATTTGAAAGGGACTAGTGTCGGCAATGAGCAGTTCTTC	CATSDLKGTSVGNEQFF
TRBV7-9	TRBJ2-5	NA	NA	TGTGCCAGCTCCTGGACTAAAGAGACCCTGTACTTC	CASSWTKETLYF
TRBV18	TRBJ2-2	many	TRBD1	TGTGCCAGCCATCCGACAGGGGGTGAAACCGGGGAGCTGTTTTTT	CASHPTGGETGELFF
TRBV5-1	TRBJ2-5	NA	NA	TGCGCCAGCAGCTTGTACACGCAAGAGACCCAGTACTTC	CASSLYTQETQYF
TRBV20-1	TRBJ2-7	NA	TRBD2	TGCAGTGCTAGGGGAAATCCGGGACTAGCGGGAGTTAAGTACGAGCAGTACTTC	CSARGNPGLAGVKYEQYF
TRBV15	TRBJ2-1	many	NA	TGTGCCACCAGCAGAGGGGTAGGAACGGGGCAGTTCTTC	CATSRGVGTGQFF
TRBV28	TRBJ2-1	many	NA	TGTGCCACTGGAGTATACAATGAGCAGTTCTTC	CATGVYNEQFF
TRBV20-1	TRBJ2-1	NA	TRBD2	TGCAGTGCTGTGGGACTAGCGGATTACAATGAGCAGTTCTTC	CSAVGLADYNEQFF
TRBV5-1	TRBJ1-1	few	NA	TGCGCCAGCAGCTTTGGGGGGACCGGCATGAACACTGAAGCTTTCTTT	CASSFGGTGMNTEAFF
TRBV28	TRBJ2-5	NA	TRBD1	TGTGCCAGCAGACGACAGGGGGCTCTGGAGACCCAGTACTTC	CASRRQGALETQYF
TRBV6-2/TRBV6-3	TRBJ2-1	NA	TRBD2	TGTGCCAGCAGTTCCCTGACTAGCGGGAGGGCCACTGAGCAGTTCTTC	CASSSLTSGRATEQFF
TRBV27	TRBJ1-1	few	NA	TGTGCCAGCAGTACGGGATTACTGATGAACACTGAAGCTTTCTTT	CASSTGLLMNTEAFF
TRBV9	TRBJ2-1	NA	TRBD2	TGTGCCAGCAGCGTATCGAGCGGGGGGGCGGCTTCCAATGAGCAGTTCTTC	CASSVSSGGAASNEQFF
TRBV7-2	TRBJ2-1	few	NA	TGTGCCAGCAGCCCTAGTGGGGGGAGAGGCACACACAATGAGCAGTTCTTC	CASSPSGGRGTHNEQFF
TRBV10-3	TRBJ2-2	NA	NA	TGTGCCATCAGTGAGGGCAGGCGGAACACCGGGGAGCTGTTTTTT	CAISEGRRNTGELFF
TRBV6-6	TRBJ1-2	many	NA	TGTGCCAGCAGTTACGAAGGTGGCTACACCTTC	CASSYEGGYTF